This T cell receptor (beta chain) was captured in a study of CD8 T cells in ankylosing spondylitis. Note on this clonotype: Its antigen remains unidentified.

Findings and limits, study-wide: Clones linked to disease were reported to show significant enrichment in matched ankylosing spondylitis synovial fluid. Under 10 highly homologous variants formed a TCR beta motif that appeared characteristic of ankylosing spondylitis blood.

The CDR3 is 16 residues long. Germline values: CDR1 LNHNV, CDR2 YYDKDF (reference sequence). Trimming cost V 0 bases and J 0 bases, with 12 bases left between them. It was by quantitative 5'-RACE with molecular barcodes that TCR beta libraries were made. MiXCR was run by TCRdb on the 5' RACE reads, yielding one entry per CDR3 protein. This sample has approximately 250,000 distinct CDR3 sequences, with under 8.5% found just once. The J gene is TRBJ2-7, the V gene TRBV15; weak D call: TRBD1 (5 bases). The receptor was derived from a female donor with ankylosing spondylitis or in good health (not recorded which). Sequencing was done on a sample of blood, either unsorted or a sorted T cell fraction (not recorded which). This chain's CDR3 is CATSRDRPGISYEQYF. CDR3 sequence (DNA): TGTGCCACCAGCAGAGATCGTCCAGGGATCTCCTACGAGCAGTACTTC.